Sequencing of this T cell receptor (beta chain) was carried out in a study of chemoradiotherapy in HPV16-positive cancers. The study, taken as a whole, reports: Functional assays defining HPV-specific T cells used only a couple of HPV16-positive patients. Candidate HPV-specific clones and E7-related TCR motifs grew in tumor during treatment. HPV-responsive T-cell expansion during chemoradiotherapy was linked to improved recurrence-free survival in HPV16-positive patients.

V was trimmed by 6 bases and J by 0 bases, leaving 18 bases between them. Germline assignment: CDR1 SQVTM and CDR2 ANQGSEA. The CDR3 is 16 amino acids. Repertoires were sampled repeatedly during chemoradiotherapy. Measured with immunoSEQ multiplex PCR; TCRdb has only the in-frame clones, and not every one. Among 2,500 to 3,500 clones listed, about 83% were seen once. A note on this clone: What it recognizes is unknown.

The source is a human donor with HPV-associated anogenital cancer. V usage is TRBV29-1 and J usage is TRBJ2-1, with D possibly matching TRBD2 (6 bases). The specimen comprised tumor tissue, sampled from a patient who underwent chemoradiotherapy. The CDR3 DNA sequence: TGCAGCGTGATCCCTCTAGCGCCGAGCTCCTACAATGAGCAGTTCTTC. This translates into CSVIPLAPSSYNEQFF.